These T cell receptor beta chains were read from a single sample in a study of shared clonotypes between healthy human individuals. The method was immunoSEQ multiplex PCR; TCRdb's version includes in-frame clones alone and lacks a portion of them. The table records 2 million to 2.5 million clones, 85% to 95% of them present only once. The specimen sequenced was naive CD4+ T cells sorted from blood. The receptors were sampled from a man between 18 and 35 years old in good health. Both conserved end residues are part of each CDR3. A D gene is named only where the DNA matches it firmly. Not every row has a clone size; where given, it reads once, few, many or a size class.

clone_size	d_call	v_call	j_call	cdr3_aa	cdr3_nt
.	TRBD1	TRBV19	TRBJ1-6	CASSPLGGTGRNSPLHF	TGTGCCAGTAGTCCCCTGGGGGGGACAGGGAGGAATTCACCCCTCCACTTT
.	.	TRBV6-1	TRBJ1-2	CASSEGTGTGYGYTF	TGTGCCAGCAGTGAAGGAACAGGGACTGGGTATGGCTACACCTTC
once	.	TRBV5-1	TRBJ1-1	CASSLRVNTEAFF	TGCGCCAGCAGCTTACGGGTGAACACTGAAGCTTTCTTT
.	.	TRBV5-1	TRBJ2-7	CASSLGNSYEQYF	TGCGCCAGCAGCTTAGGCAACTCCTACGAGCAGTACTTC
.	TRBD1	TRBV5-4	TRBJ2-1	CASSKTGVNEQFF	TGTGCCAGCAGCAAGACAGGGGTCAATGAGCAGTTCTTC
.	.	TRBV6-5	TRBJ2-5	CASSRIGAGEETQYF	TGTGCCAGCAGCCGTATTGGGGCAGGAGAAGAGACCCAGTACTTC
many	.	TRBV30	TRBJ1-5	CAWSPNSGGDQPQHF	TGTGCCTGGAGTCCCAATTCGGGGGGTGATCAGCCCCAGCATTTT
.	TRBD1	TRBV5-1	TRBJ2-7	CASNSGQGNEQYF	TGCGCCAGCAATTCGGGACAGGGCAACGAGCAGTACTTC
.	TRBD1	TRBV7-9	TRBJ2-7	CASSLDRVIKF	TGTGCCAGCAGCTTGGACAGGGTTATTAAGTTC
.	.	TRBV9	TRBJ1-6	CASSVVGRSNSPLHF	TGTGCCAGCAGCGTAGTTGGACGGAGCAATTCACCCCTCCACTTT
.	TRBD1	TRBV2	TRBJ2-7	CASKTRDRVIEQYF	TGTGCCAGCAAGACTCGGGACAGGGTGATCGAGCAGTACTTC
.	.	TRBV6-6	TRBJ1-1	CASSYSGENTEAFF	TGTGCCAGCAGTTACTCGGGGGAGAACACTGAAGCTTTCTTT
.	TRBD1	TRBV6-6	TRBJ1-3	CASSQKGQGAGNTIYF	TGTGCCAGCAGCCAAAAGGGACAGGGAGCTGGAAACACCATATATTTT
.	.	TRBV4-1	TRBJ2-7	CASSQPWDPVQGQYF	TGCGCCAGCAGCCAACCATGGGACCCCGTACAGGGACAGTACTTC
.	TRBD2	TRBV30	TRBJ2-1	CAWSRPSGRWGNEQFF	TGTGCCTGGAGCCGGCCCAGCGGGAGGTGGGGGAATGAGCAGTTCTTC
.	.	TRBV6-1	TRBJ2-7	CASNGQGSAYEQYF	TGTGCCAGCAACGGGCAGGGATCAGCCTACGAGCAGTACTTC
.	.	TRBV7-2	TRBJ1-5	CASSLAGRGQPQHF	TGTGCCAGCAGCTTAGCCGGGAGAGGGCAGCCCCAGCATTTT
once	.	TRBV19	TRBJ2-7	CASILGRGDNSYEQYF	TGTGCCAGTATATTGGGGAGAGGGGACAACTCCTACGAGCAGTACTTC
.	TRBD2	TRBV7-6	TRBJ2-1	CASSSLTSRYNEQFF	TGTGCCAGCAGCTCCCTGACTAGCCGGTACAATGAGCAGTTCTTC
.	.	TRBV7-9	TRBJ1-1	CASSLIEGSEAFF	TGTGCCAGCAGCTTAATCGAGGGATCTGAAGCTTTCTTT
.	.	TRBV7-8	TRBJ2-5	CASSFDSPTYF	TGTGCCAGCAGCTTCGACAGTCCTACGTACTTC
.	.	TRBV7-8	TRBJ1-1	CASSFVGQSEAFF	TGTGCCAGCAGCTTCGTAGGACAGAGTGAAGCTTTCTTT
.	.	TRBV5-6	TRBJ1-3	CASSLGTAPGNTIYF	TGTGCCAGCAGCTTGGGGACAGCTCCTGGAAACACCATATATTTT
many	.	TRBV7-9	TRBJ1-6	CASSPGVYNSPLHF	TGTGCCAGCAGCCCCGGGGTATATAATTCACCCCTCCACTTT
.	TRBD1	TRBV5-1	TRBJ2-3	CASKGDSITDTQYF	TGCGCCAGCAAGGGGGACAGCATCACAGATACGCAGTATTTT
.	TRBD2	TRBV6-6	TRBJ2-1	CASSYLRGTYNEQFF	TGTGCCAGCAGTTACCTGCGGGGGACTTACAATGAGCAGTTCTTC
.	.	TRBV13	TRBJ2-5	CASSKRHKTNLIQETQYF	TGTGCCAGCAGCAAGAGACACAAGACCAACCTCATTCAAGAGACCCAGTACTTC
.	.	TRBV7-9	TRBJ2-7	CASSPGLQGSTYEQYF	TGTGCCAGCAGTCCGGGACTCCAGGGTTCAACCTACGAGCAGTACTTC
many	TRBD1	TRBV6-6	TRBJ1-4	CASGGGREVEKLFF	TGTGCCAGCGGAGGGGGCAGGGAGGTTGAAAAACTGTTTTTT
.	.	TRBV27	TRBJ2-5	CASSFAGKKETQYF	TGTGCCAGCAGTTTTGCAGGGAAGAAGGAGACCCAGTACTTC
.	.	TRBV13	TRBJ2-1	CASSLGQRNEQFF	TGTGCCAGCAGCTTAGGCCAGAGGAATGAGCAGTTCTTC
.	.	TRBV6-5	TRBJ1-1	CASSYKGRLEAFF	TGTGCCAGCAGTTACAAGGGTCGTCTCGAAGCTTTCTTT
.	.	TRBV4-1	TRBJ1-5	CASSQGTSRGIAQHF	TGCGCCAGCAGCCAGGGGACGTCGAGGGGGATCGCCCAGCATTTT
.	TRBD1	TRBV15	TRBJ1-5	CATSTNRGGQPQHF	TGTGCCACCAGCACTAACAGGGGAGGTCAGCCCCAGCATTTT
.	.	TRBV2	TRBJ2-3	CASSLGGSLLASTDTQYF	TGTGCCAGCAGTTTGGGGGGTAGTTTGCTAGCGAGCACAGATACGCAGTATTTT
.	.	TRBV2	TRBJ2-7	CASSEALRGYEQYF	TGTGCCAGCAGTGAAGCGCTTCGGGGGTACGAGCAGTACTTC
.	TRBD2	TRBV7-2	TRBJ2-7	CASSSTSGSLYEQYF	TGTGCCAGCAGCTCTACTAGCGGGAGTTTGTACGAGCAGTACTTC
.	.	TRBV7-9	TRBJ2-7	CASSPRREYEQYF	TGTGCCAGCAGCCCTAGGAGGGAGTACGAGCAGTACTTC
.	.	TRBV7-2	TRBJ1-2	CASSFDRSPNYGYTF	TGTGCCAGCAGCTTTGACAGGTCTCCTAACTATGGCTACACCTTC
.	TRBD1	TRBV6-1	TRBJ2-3	CASNLQGSTDTQYF	TGTGCCAGCAATCTACAGGGGAGCACAGATACGCAGTATTTT
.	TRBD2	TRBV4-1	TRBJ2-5	CASSQPTSAQETQYF	TGCGCCAGCAGCCAGCCGACTAGCGCCCAAGAGACCCAGTACTTC
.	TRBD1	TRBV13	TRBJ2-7	CASSSSGGPGGEQYF	TGTGCCAGCAGCTCCTCAGGGGGCCCCGGTGGGGAGCAGTACTTC
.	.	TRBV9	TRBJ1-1	CASSLQGGTEAFF	TGTGCCAGCAGCCTCCAGGGAGGAACTGAAGCTTTCTTT
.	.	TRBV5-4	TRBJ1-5	CASSSGGKDQPQHF	TGTGCCAGCAGCTCGGGAGGGAAGGACCAGCCCCAGCATTTT
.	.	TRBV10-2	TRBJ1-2	CASSESGHGGYTF	TGCGCCAGCAGTGAGTCTGGACACGGGGGCTACACCTTC
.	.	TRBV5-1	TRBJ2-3	CASSIVGVPTDTQYF	TGCGCCAGCAGCATCGTGGGGGTGCCCACAGATACGCAGTATTTT
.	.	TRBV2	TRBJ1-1	CASSDPTPPNTEAFF	TGTGCCAGCAGTGACCCCACCCCACCGAACACTGAAGCTTTCTTT
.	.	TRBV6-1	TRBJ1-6	CASSEKFARANSPLHF	TGTGCCAGCAGTGAAAAGTTCGCCAGGGCTAATTCACCCCTCCACTTT
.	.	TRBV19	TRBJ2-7	CASSIQQGYEQYF	TGTGCCAGTAGTATACAACAGGGCTACGAGCAGTACTTC
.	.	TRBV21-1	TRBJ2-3	CASSKLGDTQYF	TGTGCCAGCAGCAAACTGGGAGATACGCAGTATTTT
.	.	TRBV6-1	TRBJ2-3	CASSESGDTQYF	TGTGCCAGCAGTGAATCGGGGGATACGCAGTATTTT
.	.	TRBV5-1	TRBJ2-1	CASSSGSLYNEQFF	TGCGCCAGCAGCTCCGGGTCCCTCTACAATGAGCAGTTCTTC
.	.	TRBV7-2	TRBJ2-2	CASSLVPDTGELFF	TGTGCCAGCAGCTTAGTCCCCGACACCGGGGAGCTGTTTTTT
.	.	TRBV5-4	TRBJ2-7	CASSSAAKSSYEQYF	TGTGCCAGCAGCTCCGCGGCCAAGAGCTCCTACGAGCAGTACTTC
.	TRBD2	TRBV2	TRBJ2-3	CASSEGASGRARDTQYF	TGTGCCAGCAGTGAAGGGGCTAGCGGGAGGGCCAGGGATACGCAGTATTTT